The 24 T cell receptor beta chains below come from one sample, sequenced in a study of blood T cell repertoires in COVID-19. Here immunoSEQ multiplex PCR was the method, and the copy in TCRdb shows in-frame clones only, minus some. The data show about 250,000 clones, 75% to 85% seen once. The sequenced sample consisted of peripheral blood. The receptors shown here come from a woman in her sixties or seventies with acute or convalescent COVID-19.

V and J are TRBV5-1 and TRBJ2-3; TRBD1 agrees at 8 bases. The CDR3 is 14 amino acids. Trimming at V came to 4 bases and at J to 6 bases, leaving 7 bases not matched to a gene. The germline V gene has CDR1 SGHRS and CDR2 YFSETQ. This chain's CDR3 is CASSAPDRDDTQYF. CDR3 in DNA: TGCGCCAGCAGCGCGCCGGACAGGGATGATACGCAGTATTTT.

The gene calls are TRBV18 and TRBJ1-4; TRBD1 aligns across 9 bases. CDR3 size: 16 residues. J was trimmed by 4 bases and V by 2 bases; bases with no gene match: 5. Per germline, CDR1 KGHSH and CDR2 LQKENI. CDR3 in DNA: TGTGCCAGCTCACCAAGATTGGGACAGGGTAATGAAAAACTGTTTTTT. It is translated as CASSPRLGQGNEKLFF.

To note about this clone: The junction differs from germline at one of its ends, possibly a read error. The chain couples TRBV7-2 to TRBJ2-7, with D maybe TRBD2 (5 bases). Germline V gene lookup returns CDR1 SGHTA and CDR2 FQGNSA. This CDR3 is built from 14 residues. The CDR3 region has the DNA TGTGCCAGCAGCGTAGCTAACGGGATGTACGAGCAGTACTTC. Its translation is CASSVANGMYEQYF.

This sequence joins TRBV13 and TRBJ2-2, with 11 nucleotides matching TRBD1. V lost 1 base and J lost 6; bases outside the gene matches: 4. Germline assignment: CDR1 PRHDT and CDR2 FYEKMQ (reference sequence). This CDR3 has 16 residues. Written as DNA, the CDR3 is TGTGCCAGCAGCTTAGTTGGACAGGGGGCCCCCGGGGAGCTGTTTTTT. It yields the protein CASSLVGQGAPGELFF.

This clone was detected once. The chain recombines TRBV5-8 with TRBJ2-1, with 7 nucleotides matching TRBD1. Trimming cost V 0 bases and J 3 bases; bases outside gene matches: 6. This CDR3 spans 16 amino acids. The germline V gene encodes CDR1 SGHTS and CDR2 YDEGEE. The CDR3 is CASSLETGQVYNEQFF. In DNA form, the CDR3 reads TGTGCCAGCAGCTTGGAAACCGGACAGGTCTACAATGAGCAGTTCTTC.

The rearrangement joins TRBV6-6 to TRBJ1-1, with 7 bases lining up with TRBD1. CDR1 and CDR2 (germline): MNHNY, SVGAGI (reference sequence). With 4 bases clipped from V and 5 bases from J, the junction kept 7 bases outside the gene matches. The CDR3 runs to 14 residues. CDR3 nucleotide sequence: TGTGCCAGCAGTTCCCTACAGGGGCGGACTGAAGCTTTCTTT. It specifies CASSSLQGRTEAFF.

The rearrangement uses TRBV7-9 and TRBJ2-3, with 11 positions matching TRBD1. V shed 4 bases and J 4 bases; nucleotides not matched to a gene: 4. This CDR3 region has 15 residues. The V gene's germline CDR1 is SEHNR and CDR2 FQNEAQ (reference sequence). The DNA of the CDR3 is TGTGCCAGCAGCTCTTCGGGACAGGGGGCAGATACGCAGTATTTT. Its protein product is CASSSSGQGADTQYF.

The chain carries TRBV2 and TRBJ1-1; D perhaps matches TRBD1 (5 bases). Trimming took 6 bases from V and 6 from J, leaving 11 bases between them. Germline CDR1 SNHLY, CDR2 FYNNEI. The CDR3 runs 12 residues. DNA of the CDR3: TGTGCCAGCAGGGACACCCTGTCTGAAGCTTTCTTT. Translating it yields CASRDTLSEAFF.

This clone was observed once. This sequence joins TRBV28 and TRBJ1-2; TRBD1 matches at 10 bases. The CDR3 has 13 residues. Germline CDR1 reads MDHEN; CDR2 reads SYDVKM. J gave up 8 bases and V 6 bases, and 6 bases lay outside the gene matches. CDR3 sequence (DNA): TGTGCCAGCAGGAGACAGGGGGCGTGGGGCTACACCTTC. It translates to CASRRQGAWGYTF.

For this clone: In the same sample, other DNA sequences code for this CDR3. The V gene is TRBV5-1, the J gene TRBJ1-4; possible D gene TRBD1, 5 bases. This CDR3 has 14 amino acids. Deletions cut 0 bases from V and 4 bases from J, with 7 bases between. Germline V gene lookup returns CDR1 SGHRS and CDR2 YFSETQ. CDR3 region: CASSLGQSNEKLFF. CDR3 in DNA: TGCGCCAGCAGCTTGGGACAGAGTAATGAAAAACTGTTTTTT.

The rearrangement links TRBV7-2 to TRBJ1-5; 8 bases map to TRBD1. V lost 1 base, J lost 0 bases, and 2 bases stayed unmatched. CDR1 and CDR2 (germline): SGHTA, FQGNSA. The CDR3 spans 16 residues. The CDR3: CASSLGTGTSNQPQHF. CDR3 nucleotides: TGTGCCAGCAGCTTAGGGACAGGGACTAGCAATCAGCCCCAGCATTTT.

CDR3 sequence reads: CASKGVPANTGELFF. The CDR3 bases are TGTGCCAGCAAAGGAGTCCCGGCGAACACCGGGGAGCTGTTTTTT. The rearrangement links TRBV6-5 to TRBJ2-2; D unclear. The germline V gene has CDR1 MNHEY and CDR2 SVGAGI. Trimming took 7 bases from V and 0 from J, leaving 12 bases between them. This CDR3 has 15 amino acids.

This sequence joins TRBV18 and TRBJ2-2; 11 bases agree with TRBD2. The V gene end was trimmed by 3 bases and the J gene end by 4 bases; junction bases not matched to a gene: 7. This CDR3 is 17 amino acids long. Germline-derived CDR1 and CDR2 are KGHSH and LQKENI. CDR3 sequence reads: CASSPQLAGDSTGELFF. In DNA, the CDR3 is TGTGCCAGCTCACCGCAACTAGCGGGGGATTCCACCGGGGAGCTGTTTTTT.

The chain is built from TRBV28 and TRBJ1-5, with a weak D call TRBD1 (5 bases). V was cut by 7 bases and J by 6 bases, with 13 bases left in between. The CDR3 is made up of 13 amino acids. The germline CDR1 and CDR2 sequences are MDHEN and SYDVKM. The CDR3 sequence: CASIPGGSQPQHF. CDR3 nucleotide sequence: TGTGCCAGCATCCCCGGGGGTAGTCAGCCCCAGCATTTT. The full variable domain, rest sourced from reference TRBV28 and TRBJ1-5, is DVKVTQSSRYLVKRTGEKVFLECVQDMDHENMFWYRQDPGLGLRLIYFSYDVKMKEKGDIPEGYSVSREKKERFSLILESASTNQTSMYLCASIPGGSQPQHFGDGTRLSIL.

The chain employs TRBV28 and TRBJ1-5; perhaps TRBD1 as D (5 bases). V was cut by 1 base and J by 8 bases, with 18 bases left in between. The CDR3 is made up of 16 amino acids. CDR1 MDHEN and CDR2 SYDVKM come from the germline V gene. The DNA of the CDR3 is TGTGCCAGCAGTTTATCAGAGTTGGGTGGACAAGAGCCCCAGCATTTT. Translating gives CASSLSELGGQEPQHF.

CDR3 sequence (DNA): TGTGCCAGCAGCCCCGAGCGGGGACTAGCGGGCGGCAATGAGCAGTTCTTC. Amino acid sequence: CASSPERGLAGGNEQFF. The rearrangement joins TRBV7-9 to TRBJ2-1; 12 bases agree with TRBD2. The germline CDR1 and CDR2 sequences are SEHNR and FQNEAQ (reference sequence). The CDR3 spans 17 residues. Trimming took 5 bases from V and 6 from J; bases not matched to a gene: 11.

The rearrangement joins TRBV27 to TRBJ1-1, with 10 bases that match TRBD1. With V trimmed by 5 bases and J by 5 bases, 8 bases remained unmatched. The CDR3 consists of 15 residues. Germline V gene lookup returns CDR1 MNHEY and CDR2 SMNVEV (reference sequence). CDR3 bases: TGTGCCAGCAGTAGTCCGGGACAGGGGTTTACTGAAGCTTTCTTT. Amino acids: CASSSPGQGFTEAFF.

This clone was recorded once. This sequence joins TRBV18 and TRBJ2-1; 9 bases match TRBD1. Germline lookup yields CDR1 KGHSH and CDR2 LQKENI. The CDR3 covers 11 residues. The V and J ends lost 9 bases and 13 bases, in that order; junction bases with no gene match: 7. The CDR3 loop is CASHRTGDQFF. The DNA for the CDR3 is TGTGCCAGTCATCGGACAGGGGATCAGTTCTTC.

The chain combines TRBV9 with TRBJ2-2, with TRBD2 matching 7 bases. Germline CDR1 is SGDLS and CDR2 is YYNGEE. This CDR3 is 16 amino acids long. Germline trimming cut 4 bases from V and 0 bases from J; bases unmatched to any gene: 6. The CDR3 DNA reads TGTGCCAGCAGCCTCCGGGGGGACCCGAACACCGGGGAGCTGTTTTTT. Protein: CASSLRGDPNTGELFF.

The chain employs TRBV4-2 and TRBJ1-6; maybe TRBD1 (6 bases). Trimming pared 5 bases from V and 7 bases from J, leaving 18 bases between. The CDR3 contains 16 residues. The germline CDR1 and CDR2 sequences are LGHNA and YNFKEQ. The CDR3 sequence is CASSVEVGTWNSPLHF. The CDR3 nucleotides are TGTGCCAGCAGCGTTGAGGTCGGGACATGGAATTCACCCCTCCACTTT.

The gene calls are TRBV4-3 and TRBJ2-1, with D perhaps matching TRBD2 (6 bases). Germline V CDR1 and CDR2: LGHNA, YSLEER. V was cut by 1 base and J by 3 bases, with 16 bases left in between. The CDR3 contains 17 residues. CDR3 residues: CASSQAYGGLRYNEQFF. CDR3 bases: TGCGCCAGCAGCCAAGCATATGGAGGGTTACGCTACAATGAGCAGTTCTTC.

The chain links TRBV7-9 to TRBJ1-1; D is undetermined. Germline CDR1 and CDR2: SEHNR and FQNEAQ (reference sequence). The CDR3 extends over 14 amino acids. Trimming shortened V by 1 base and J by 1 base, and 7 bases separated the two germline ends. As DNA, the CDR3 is TGTGCCAGCAGCTTAGTCGTCGGGAACACTGAAGCTTTCTTT. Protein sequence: CASSLVVGNTEAFF.

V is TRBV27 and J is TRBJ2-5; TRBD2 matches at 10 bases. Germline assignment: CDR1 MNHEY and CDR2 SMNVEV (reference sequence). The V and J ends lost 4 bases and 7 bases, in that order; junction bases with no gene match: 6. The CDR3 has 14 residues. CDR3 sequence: CASSSLAGGGTQYF. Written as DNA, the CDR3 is TGTGCCAGCAGTTCATTAGCGGGGGGCGGGACCCAGTACTTC.

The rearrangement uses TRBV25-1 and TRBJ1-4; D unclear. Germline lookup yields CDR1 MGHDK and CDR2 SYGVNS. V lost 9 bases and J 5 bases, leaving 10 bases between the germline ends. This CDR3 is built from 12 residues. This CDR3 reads CASRRGNEKLFF. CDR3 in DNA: TGTGCCAGTCGACGAGGGAATGAAAAACTGTTTTTT.